This entry lists 10 T cell receptor beta chains sequenced from one sample in a study of T cells expressing NK-cell markers. TCRdb reprocessed the 5' RACE reads, keeping one entry per CDR3 protein, no DNA. This sample carries about 550,000 distinct CDR3 sequences, with roughly 3.6% going to the ten biggest clones. Sequencing was done on a sample of blood T cells: a sorted CD56 or NKG2C T cell subset, CD4+ or CD8+ T cells, or bulk PBMC T cells (not recorded which). The receptors shown here come from a man aged 18 to 30 in good health.

The chain joins TRBV5-6 to TRBJ2-6; TCRdb picks TRBD1, but there is no DNA to check that call. The V gene's germline CDR1 is SGHDT and CDR2 YYEEEE. The length of the CDR3 is 20 residues. The CDR3: CASSIHLTGQLSSGANVLTF.

The chain links TRBV7-9 to TRBJ2-1; TCRdb returns TRBD2, unconfirmable since there is no DNA. The CDR3 has 14 residues. Germline assignment: CDR1 SEHNR and CDR2 FQNEAQ (reference sequence). The CDR3: CASSSGSRYNEQFF.

The chain combines TRBV13 with TRBJ2-7; the TCRdb call, TRBD2, lacks DNA for checking. The CDR3 totals 16 residues. Per the germline V gene, CDR1 is PRHDT and CDR2 is FYEKMQ (reference sequence). CDR3 residues: CASSQGASGNTYEQYF.

The V and J genes are TRBV30 and TRBJ2-2; TCRdb's assignment of TRBD2 cannot be checked, as there is no DNA. This CDR3 region has 16 residues. In germline, CDR1 is GTSNPN, CDR2 SVGIG (reference sequence). CDR3: CAWRGTSGRAVGELFF.

The rearrangement uses TRBV20-1 and TRBJ2-3; TCRdb designates TRBD2, a call that cannot be tested without DNA. CDR1 DFQATT and CDR2 SNEGSKA come from the germline V gene (reference sequence). This CDR3 spans 16 amino acids. The CDR3 region is CSASNQRGKSTDTQYF.

The chain combines TRBV11-2 with TRBJ2-3; the D call from TCRdb, TRBD1, cannot be confirmed without DNA. Germline lookup yields CDR1 SGHAT and CDR2 FQNNGV. The CDR3 has 18 amino acids. CDR3: CASSLIRAGFGRTDTQYF.

This chain connects TRBV29-1 to TRBJ2-1; TCRdb's D gene call, TRBD2, goes unchecked for lack of DNA. The CDR3 extends over 12 amino acids. CDR1 is SQVTM and CDR2 is ANQGSEA in the germline V gene. The CDR3 loop reads CSAEWGLWEQFF.

V is TRBV18 and J is TRBJ2-5; TCRdb selects TRBD1, and the lack of DNA leaves this call unchecked. The CDR3 runs 16 residues. Germline values: CDR1 KGHSH, CDR2 LQKENI. CDR3 region: CASSPRDSIRRETQYF.

The chain carries TRBV5-4 and TRBJ2-2; TCRdb outputs TRBD1, but without DNA this stays unchecked. The CDR3 covers 16 residues. Germline V CDR1 and CDR2: SGHNT, YYREEE (reference sequence). The CDR3 region is CASSLAGGQNTGELFF. Filled out from reference TRBV5-4 and TRBJ2-2, the complete variable domain reads ETGVTQSPTHLIKTRGQQVTLRCSSQSGHNTVSWYQQALGQGPQFIFQYYREEENGRGNFPPRFSGLQFPNYSSELNVNALELDDSALYLCASSLAGGQNTGELFFGEGSRLTVL.

V is TRBV28 and J is TRBJ1-5. The CDR3 spans 15 residues. Germline loops: CDR1 MDHEN, CDR2 SYDVKM. CDR3 loop: CASSSISRADQPQHF. The full variable domain, in which reference TRBV28 and TRBJ1-5 provide the parts outside the CDR3, is DVKVTQSSRYLVKRTGEKVFLECVQDMDHENMFWYRQDPGLGLRLIYFSYDVKMKEKGDIPEGYSVSREKKERFSLILESASTNQTSMYLCASSSISRADQPQHFGDGTRLSIL.